The 23 T cell receptor beta chains below were found in one sample sequenced in a study of identical twins. TCRdb re-called the 5' RACE reads with MiXCR, one entry per CDR3 protein. Among hundreds of thousands of distinct CDR3 sequences listed, less than 9% were seen once. The same specimen was also included in a second study, on yellow fever vaccine responses in identical twins.

Sequenced sample: memory (CD45RO+) T cells sorted from blood. The receptor source for this set is a woman younger than 30 in good health.

This clonotype was detected a few times. The chain uses TRBV12-3 or TRBV12-4 and TRBJ1-5; D might be TRBD1 (6 bases). The CDR3 consists of 13 residues. Trimming took 7 bases from V and 9 from J, leaving 16 bases between them. The CDR3 nucleotides are TGTGCCAGCACCTACAGAGGGGGGGGGCCCCAGCATTTT. Protein: CASTYRGGGPQHF.

There are a few counts of this clonotype. The V gene is TRBV6-1, the J gene TRBJ1-2, with 7 bases matching TRBD1. The CDR3 is 13 residues long. J lost 2 bases, V lost 10 bases, and 7 bases had no gene match. Germline V gene data show CDR1 as MNHNS and CDR2 as SASEGT. The chain's CDR3 is CATTGALNYGYTF. For the CDR3, the DNA is TGTGCCACAACAGGGGCTCTGAACTATGGCTACACCTTC.

The rearrangement links TRBV28 to TRBJ2-3; the match to TRBD2 covers 14 bases. This CDR3 region has 17 residues. The V gene end was trimmed by 5 bases and the J gene end by 4 bases; junction bases not matched to a gene: 8. Germline assignment: CDR1 MDHEN and CDR2 SYDVKM. Here the CDR3 DNA reads TGTGCCAGCAGTCGGACTAGCGGGGGGCTCCAAGCAGATACGCAGTATTTT. It yields the protein CASSRTSGGLQADTQYF.

The gene calls are TRBV27 and TRBJ2-7; D gene uncertain. This CDR3 is 15 amino acids long. CDR1 and CDR2 from the germline V gene are MNHEY and SMNVEV (reference sequence). The V end was cut by 5 bases, the J end by 6 bases, with 20 bases between. The CDR3 loop reads CASSPYRVGTPEQYV. CDR3 in DNA: TGTGCCAGCAGTCCGTATCGAGTGGGCACCCCCGAGCAGTACGTC.

This chain joins TRBV6-5 and TRBJ2-7, with TRBD1 matching over 10 bases. V shed 2 bases and J 2 bases; nucleotides not matched to a gene: 9. The CDR3 length is 17 residues. The germline V gene encodes CDR1 MNHEY and CDR2 SVGAGI. The CDR3 DNA follows: TGTGCCAGCAGTTACGCATCCGGGACAGGGGTGGCCTACGAGCAGTACTTC. Encoded protein: CASSYASGTGVAYEQYF.

This clonotype turned up a few times. Relative to the germline gene, one junction end is altered; a read error may explain this. The rearrangement uses TRBV16 and TRBJ2-7; 7 nucleotides agree with TRBD1. CDR1 and CDR2 from the germline V gene are KGHSY and FQNENV. This CDR3 spans 14 amino acids. CDR3: CASTQNRGGREQYF. DNA for the CDR3: TGTGCCAGCACCCAAAACAGGGGCGGACGGGAGCAGTACTTC.

The chain couples TRBV2 to TRBJ2-6, with TRBD2 matching 9 bases. The CDR3 spans 18 residues. Trimming removed 2 bases from V and 3 bases from J; junction bases left unmatched: 8. CDR1 and CDR2 (germline): SNHLY, FYNNEI. This CDR3 is CASSETAGGPGGANVLTF. In DNA form, the CDR3 reads TGTGCCAGCAGTGAAACCGCGGGAGGGCCCGGTGGGGCCAACGTCCTGACTTTC.

This chain connects TRBV4-1 to TRBJ1-1; TRBD1 might be the D (6 bases). Germline V gives CDR1 MGHRA, CDR2 YSYEKL. The V end lost 4 bases, the J end lost 6 bases, and 15 bases lay between the germline ends. The CDR3 runs 14 residues. The CDR3 DNA sequence: TGCGCCAGCAGCCGTCTAACAGGGATGGCTGAAGCTTTCTTT. It yields the protein CASSRLTGMAEAFF.

Comments on this clonotype: An end of the junction does not agree with germline; a read error may underlie this. CDR3 DNA: TGCGCCAGCAGCGTGGGACTAGCGGAGCCCGCAGACTTC. As protein: CASSVGLAEPADF. The chain employs TRBV5-1 and TRBJ2-5; TRBD2 aligns across 11 bases. Germline CDR1 is SGHRS and CDR2 is YFSETQ. CDR3 length: 13 residues.

The chain recombines TRBV28 with TRBJ2-7; no clear D gene. This CDR3 region has 14 residues. Germline V gene sequence: CDR1 MDHEN, CDR2 SYDVKM. Trimming cost V 3 bases and J 2 bases, with 11 bases left between them. In DNA, the CDR3 is TGTGCCAGCAGTTTGCAGACGAGAACCTACGAGCAGTACGTC. Amino acids: CASSLQTRTYEQYV.

In this sample, this clonotype turned up a few times. This chain connects TRBV3-1 to TRBJ2-5; D is perhaps TRBD2 (5 bases). V lost 1 base, J lost 5 bases, and 11 bases lay in between. CDR1 LGHDT and CDR2 YNNKEL come from the germline V gene (reference sequence). The CDR3 extends over 14 amino acids. This chain's CDR3 is CASSQGTQIETQYF. CDR3 coding DNA: TGTGCCAGCAGCCAAGGGACTCAAATCGAGACCCAGTACTTC.

The rearrangement links TRBV12-5 to TRBJ2-2; the D is unclear. CDR3 length: 15 amino acids. Germline assignment: CDR1 LGHNT and CDR2 FRNRAP. V shed 0 bases and J shed 0 bases, with 5 bases lying between them. The CDR3 here is CASGLVKPNTGELFF. The CDR3 DNA follows: TGTGCTAGTGGTTTGGTAAAGCCGAACACCGGGGAGCTGTTTTTT.

This clonotype was counted at least ten times. The chain uses TRBV4-1 and TRBJ1-6; 7 bases fit TRBD1. Germline values: CDR1 MGHRA, CDR2 YSYEKL. V gave up 1 base and J gave up 5 bases; unmatched junction bases: 5. The CDR3 loop spans 16 amino acids. CDR3 nucleotides: TGCGCCAGCAGCCAAGGGACAGGAGTCAATAATTCACCCCTCCACTTT. Encoded protein: CASSQGTGVNNSPLHF.

The rearrangement links TRBV7-9 to TRBJ1-4, with D perhaps matching TRBD1 (5 bases). The CDR3 has 15 residues. Trimming took 3 bases from V and 4 from J, leaving 12 bases between them. The germline CDR1 and CDR2 sequences are SEHNR and FQNEAQ (reference sequence). DNA for the CDR3: TGTGCCAGCAGCTTCTCTCAGGGACTTAATGAAAAACTGTTTTTT. Translation gives CASSFSQGLNEKLFF. The entire variable domain, with the rest obtained from reference TRBV7-9 and TRBJ1-4, is as follows: DTGVSQNPRHKITKRGQNVTFRCDPISEHNRLYWYRQTLGQGPEFLTYFQNEAQLEKSRLLSDRFSAERPKGSFSTLEIQRTEQGDSAMYLCASSFSQGLNEKLFFGSGTQLSVL.

For this clonotype: A much bigger clone sits one base away, suggesting this may be a read error. The chain uses TRBV5-1 and TRBJ2-7, with a weak D call TRBD2 (6 bases). Trimming took 0 bases from V and 7 from J, leaving 20 bases between them. Germline loops: CDR1 SGHRS, CDR2 YFSETQ. This CDR3 comprises 16 residues. CDR3 DNA: TGCGCCAGCAGCTTGGGGGATGCTAGCGTGGGTTATGAGCAGTACGTC. Amino acids: CASSLGDASVGYEQYV.

V usage is TRBV29-1 and J usage is TRBJ1-2; 7 positions match TRBD1. Trimming cost V 7 bases and J 2 bases; bases outside gene matches: 7. Per the germline V gene, CDR1 is SQVTM and CDR2 is ANQGSEA. The CDR3 spans 13 residues. The CDR3 DNA follows: TGCAGCGCACGGGACAGCGAAAACTATGGCTACACCTTC. As protein: CSARDSENYGYTF. The variable domain in full, completed from reference TRBV29-1 and TRBJ1-2, reads SAVISQKPSRDICQRGTSLTIQCQVDSQVTMMFWYRQQPGQSLTLIATANQGSEATYESGFVIDKFPISRPNLTFSTLTVSNMSPEDSSIYLCSARDSENYGYTFGSGTRLTVV.

This clonotype was detected ten times or more. The V call is TRBV3-1, the J call TRBJ2-2; D is unresolved. CDR1 and CDR2 (germline): LGHDT, YNNKEL (reference sequence). V lost 4 bases and J lost 6, with 15 bases in between. There are 15 residues in the CDR3. The CDR3 spells CASSRVVGRAGELFF. The CDR3 coding sequence is TGTGCCAGCAGCCGGGTGGTTGGTCGAGCCGGGGAGCTGTTTTTT.

This chain joins TRBV7-6 and TRBJ2-7; TRBD2 might be the D (6 bases). CDR1 SGHVS and CDR2 FNYEAQ come from the germline V gene. The V end was cut by 1 base, the J end by 0 bases, with 10 bases between. The CDR3 extends over 15 amino acids. This CDR3 reads CASSLESGSSYEQYF. CDR3 coding DNA: TGTGCCAGCAGCTTAGAGAGCGGGTCCTCCTACGAGCAGTACTTC.

The CDR3 coding sequence is TGTGCCAGCAGTGACGTTGCGGGGGGGGCCACAGATACGCAGTATTTT. This sequence encodes CASSDVAGGATDTQYF. The chain carries TRBV6-4 and TRBJ2-3, with 9 bases identical to TRBD2. Germline trimming cut 2 bases from V and 2 bases from J; bases unmatched to any gene: 5. The CDR3 has 16 residues. In germline, CDR1 is MRHNA, CDR2 SNTAGT.

The chain carries TRBV11-1 and TRBJ1-6; 10 bases agree with TRBD1. Looked up from germline, CDR1 is SGHAT and CDR2 is FQDESV (reference sequence). V dropped 5 bases and J dropped 5; count of bases not matched to a gene: 6. The CDR3 consists of 16 residues. CDR3 nucleotides: TGTGCCAGCAGCCGCCGGGACAGGGGAAATAATTCACCCCTCCACTTT. This gives the protein CASSRRDRGNNSPLHF.

In this sample, this clonotype turned up a few times. The chain links TRBV27 to TRBJ2-5, with 9 bases identical to TRBD2. The CDR3 loop spans 15 amino acids. Germline loops: CDR1 MNHEY, CDR2 SMNVEV (reference sequence). Trimming removed 7 bases from V and 5 bases from J; junction bases left unmatched: 11. The CDR3 nucleotides read TGTGCCAGCAACCCCGGCGGGGGGGCGGTGGAGACCCAGTACTTC. It yields the protein CASNPGGGAVETQYF.

This clonotype came up a few times. The gene calls are TRBV28 and TRBJ2-1; D is undetermined. V was pared by 5 bases and J by 4 bases, with 12 bases between. This CDR3 has 14 residues. Per the germline V gene, CDR1 is MDHEN and CDR2 is SYDVKM. The CDR3 DNA follows: TGTGCCAGCAGTGAGGAGCATACTTACAATGAGCAGTTCTTC. Translation gives CASSEEHTYNEQFF.

Many counts were recorded for this clonotype. J is TRBJ2-7 and V is TRBV28; D possibly corresponds to TRBD2 (5 bases). The CDR3 has 14 amino acids. Trimming took 5 bases from V and 0 from J, leaving 11 bases between them. Germline assignment: CDR1 MDHEN and CDR2 SYDVKM. CDR3 loop: CASSPRRASYEQYF. The CDR3 DNA sequence: TGTGCCAGCAGTCCCCGGCGGGCCTCCTACGAGCAGTACTTC. Supplemented by reference TRBV28 and TRBJ2-7, the full variable domain reads DVKVTQSSRYLVKRTGEKVFLECVQDMDHENMFWYRQDPGLGLRLIYFSYDVKMKEKGDIPEGYSVSREKKERFSLILESASTNQTSMYLCASSPRRASYEQYFGPGTRLTVT.